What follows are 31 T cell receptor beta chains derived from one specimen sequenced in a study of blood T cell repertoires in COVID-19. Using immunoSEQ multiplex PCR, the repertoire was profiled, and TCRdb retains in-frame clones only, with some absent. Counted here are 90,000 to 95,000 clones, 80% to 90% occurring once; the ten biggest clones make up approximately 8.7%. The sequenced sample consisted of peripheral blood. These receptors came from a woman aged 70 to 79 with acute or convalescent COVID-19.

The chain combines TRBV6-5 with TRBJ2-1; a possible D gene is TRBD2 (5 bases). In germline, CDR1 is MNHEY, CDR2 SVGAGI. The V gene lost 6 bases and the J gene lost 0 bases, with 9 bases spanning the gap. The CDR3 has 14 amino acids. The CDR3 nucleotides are TGTGCCAGCAGGGACTCAAGCTCCTACAATGAGCAGTTCTTC. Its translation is CASRDSSSYNEQFF.

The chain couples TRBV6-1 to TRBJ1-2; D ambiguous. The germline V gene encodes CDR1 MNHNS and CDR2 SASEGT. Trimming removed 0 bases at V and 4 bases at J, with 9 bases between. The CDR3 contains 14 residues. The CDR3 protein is CASSEARAGYGYTF. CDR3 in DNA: TGTGCCAGCAGTGAAGCGAGGGCGGGCTATGGCTACACCTTC.

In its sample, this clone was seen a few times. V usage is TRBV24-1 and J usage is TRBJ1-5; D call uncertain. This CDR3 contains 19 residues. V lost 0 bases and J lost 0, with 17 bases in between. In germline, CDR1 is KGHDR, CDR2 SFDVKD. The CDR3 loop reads CATSDLSPFQLSSNQPQHF. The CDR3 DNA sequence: TGTGCCACCAGTGATTTGTCCCCCTTCCAACTCTCTAGCAATCAGCCCCAGCATTTT.

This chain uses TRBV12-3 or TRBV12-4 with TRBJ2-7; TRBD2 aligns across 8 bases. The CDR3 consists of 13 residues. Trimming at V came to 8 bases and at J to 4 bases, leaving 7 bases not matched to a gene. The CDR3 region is CASQKRESYEQYF. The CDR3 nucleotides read TGTGCCAGCCAAAAGCGGGAGTCTTACGAGCAGTACTTC.

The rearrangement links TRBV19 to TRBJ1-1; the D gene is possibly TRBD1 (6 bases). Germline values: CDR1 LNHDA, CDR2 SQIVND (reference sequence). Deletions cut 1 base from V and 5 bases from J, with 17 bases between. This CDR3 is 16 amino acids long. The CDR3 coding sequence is TGTGCCAGTAGTATAGGGTTCTCGGGGGGCTTGACTGAAGCTTTCTTT. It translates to CASSIGFSGGLTEAFF.

The CDR3 loop is CATSDYKTYEQYF. The DNA of the CDR3 is TGTGCCACCAGTGACTATAAGACCTACGAGCAGTACTTC. The chain links TRBV24-1 to TRBJ2-7; D gene unclear. Germline values: CDR1 KGHDR, CDR2 SFDVKD. This CDR3 spans 13 amino acids. The V end lost 4 bases, the J end lost 2 bases, and 8 bases lay between the germline ends.

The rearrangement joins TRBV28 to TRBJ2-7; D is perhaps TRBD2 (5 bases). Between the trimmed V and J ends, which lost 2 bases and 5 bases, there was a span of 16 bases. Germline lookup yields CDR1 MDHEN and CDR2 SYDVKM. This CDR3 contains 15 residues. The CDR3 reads CASSLTPASSDEQYF. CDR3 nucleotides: TGTGCCAGCAGTTTAACCCCGGCTAGCTCGGACGAGCAGTACTTC.

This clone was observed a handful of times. The CDR3, as DNA: TGCAGCGTTGACAGGGGGGAAGAGACCCAGTACTTC. Its protein product is CSVDRGEETQYF. This chain uses TRBV29-1 with TRBJ2-5; TRBD1 might be the D (7 bases). Germline CDR1 reads SQVTM; CDR2 reads ANQGSEA. The V gene lost 3 bases and the J gene lost 3 bases, with 8 bases spanning the gap. This CDR3 has 12 residues.

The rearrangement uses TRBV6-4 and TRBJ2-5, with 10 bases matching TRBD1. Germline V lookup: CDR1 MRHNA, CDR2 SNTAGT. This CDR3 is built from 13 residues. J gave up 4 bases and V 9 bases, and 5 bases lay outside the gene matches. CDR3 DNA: TGTGCCAGGACCAGGGACAGGGGAGAGACCCAGTACTTC. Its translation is CARTRDRGETQYF.

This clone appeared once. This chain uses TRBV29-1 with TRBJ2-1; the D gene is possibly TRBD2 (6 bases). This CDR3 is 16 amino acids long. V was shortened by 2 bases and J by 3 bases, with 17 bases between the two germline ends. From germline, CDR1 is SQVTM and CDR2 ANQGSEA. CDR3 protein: CSVEFPKTRNYNEQFF. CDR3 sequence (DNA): TGCAGCGTTGAATTTCCAAAGACTAGGAACTACAATGAGCAGTTCTTC.

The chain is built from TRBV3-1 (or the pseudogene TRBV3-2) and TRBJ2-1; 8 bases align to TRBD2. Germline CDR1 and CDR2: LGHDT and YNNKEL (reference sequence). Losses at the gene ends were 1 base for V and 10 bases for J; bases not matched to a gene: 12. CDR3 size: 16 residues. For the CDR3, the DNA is TGTGCCAGCAGCCAAGGCCGGGGGGGAGGGAGAGGAGAGCAGTTCTTC. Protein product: CASSQGRGGGRGEQFF.

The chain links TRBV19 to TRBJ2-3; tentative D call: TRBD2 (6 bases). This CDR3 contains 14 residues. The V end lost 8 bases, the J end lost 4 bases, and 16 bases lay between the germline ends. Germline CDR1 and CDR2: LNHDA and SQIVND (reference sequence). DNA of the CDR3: TGTGCCAGTTCGGGACTGGGTGCTGCAGATACGCAGTATTTT. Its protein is CASSGLGAADTQYF. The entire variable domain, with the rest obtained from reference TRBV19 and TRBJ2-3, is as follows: DGGITQSPKYLFRKEGQNVTLSCEQNLNHDAMYWYRQDPGQGLRLIYYSQIVNDFQKGDIAEGYSVSREKKESFPLTVTSAQKNPTAFYLCASSGLGAADTQYFGPGTRLTVL.

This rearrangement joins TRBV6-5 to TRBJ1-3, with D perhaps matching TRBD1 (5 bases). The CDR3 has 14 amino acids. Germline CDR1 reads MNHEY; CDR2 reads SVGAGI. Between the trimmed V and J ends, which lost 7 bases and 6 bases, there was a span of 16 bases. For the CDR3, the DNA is TGTGCCAGCACCCCGGGGGGGGTTGAAAACACCATATATTTT. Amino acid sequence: CASTPGGVENTIYF.

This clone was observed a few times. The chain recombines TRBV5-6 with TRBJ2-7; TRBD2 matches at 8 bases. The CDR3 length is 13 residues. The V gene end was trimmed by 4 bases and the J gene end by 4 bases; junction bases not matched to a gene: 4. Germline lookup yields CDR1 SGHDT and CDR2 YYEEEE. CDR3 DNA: TGTGCCAGCAGCGTCCCTAGCGGGTACGAGCAGTACTTC. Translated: CASSVPSGYEQYF.

The CDR3 sequence: CATSTSRENSYEQYF. CDR3 coding DNA: TGTGCCACATCAACCTCCCGGGAAAACTCCTACGAGCAGTACTTC. The V and J genes are TRBV7-9 and TRBJ2-7; tentatively, D is TRBD2 (5 bases). With 10 bases removed from V and 0 bases from J, the gap between germline ends came to 19 bases. This CDR3 comprises 15 residues. Germline CDR1 reads SEHNR; CDR2 reads FQNEAQ (reference sequence).

The CDR3 is CASSFSGGSSYEQYF. For the CDR3, the DNA is TGTGCCAGCAGCTTTAGCGGGGGAAGCTCCTACGAGCAGTACTTC. This sequence joins TRBV7-9 and TRBJ2-7; 9 bases agree with TRBD2. Unmatched junction bases numbered 3, after V lost 3 bases and J lost 0 bases. The CDR3 covers 15 residues. CDR1 and CDR2 from the germline V gene are SEHNR and FQNEAQ (reference sequence).

The CDR3 region has the DNA TGTGCCACCAGCAGAGACCTGGGGGACATGAACACTGAAGCTTTCTTT. This codes for CATSRDLGDMNTEAFF. The chain couples TRBV15 to TRBJ1-1; D is possibly TRBD1 (6 bases). Germline CDR1 LNHNV, CDR2 YYDKDF (reference sequence). CDR3 length: 16 amino acids. V shed 0 bases and J shed 0 bases, with 11 bases lying between them.

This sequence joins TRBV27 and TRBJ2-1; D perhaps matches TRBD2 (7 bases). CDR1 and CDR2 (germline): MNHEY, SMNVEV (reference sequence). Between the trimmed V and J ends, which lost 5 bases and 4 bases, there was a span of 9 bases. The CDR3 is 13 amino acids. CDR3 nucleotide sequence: TGTGCCAGCAGTGCGGGGGCGTACAATGAGCAGTTCTTC. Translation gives CASSAGAYNEQFF.

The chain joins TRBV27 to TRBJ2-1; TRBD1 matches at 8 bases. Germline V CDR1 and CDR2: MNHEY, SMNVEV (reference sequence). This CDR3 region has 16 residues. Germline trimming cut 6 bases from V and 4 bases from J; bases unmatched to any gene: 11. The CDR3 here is CASRSRTGRIYNEQFF. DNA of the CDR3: TGTGCCAGCAGATCCAGGACAGGGCGAATATACAATGAGCAGTTCTTC.

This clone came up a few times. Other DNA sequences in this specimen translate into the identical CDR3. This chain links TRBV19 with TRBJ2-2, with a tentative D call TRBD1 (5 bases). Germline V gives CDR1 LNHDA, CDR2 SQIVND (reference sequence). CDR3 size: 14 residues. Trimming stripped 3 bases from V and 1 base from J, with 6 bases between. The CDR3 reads CASSIGQNTGELFF. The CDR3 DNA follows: TGTGCCAGTAGTATTGGACAGAACACCGGGGAGCTGTTTTTT.

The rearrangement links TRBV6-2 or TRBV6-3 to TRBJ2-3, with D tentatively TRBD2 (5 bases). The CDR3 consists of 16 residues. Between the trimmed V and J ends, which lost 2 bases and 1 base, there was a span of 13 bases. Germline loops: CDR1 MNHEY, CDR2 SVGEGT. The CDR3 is CASSYLGRRGTDTQYF. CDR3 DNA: TGTGCCAGCAGTTACCTGGGGAGACGGGGCACAGATACGCAGTATTTT.

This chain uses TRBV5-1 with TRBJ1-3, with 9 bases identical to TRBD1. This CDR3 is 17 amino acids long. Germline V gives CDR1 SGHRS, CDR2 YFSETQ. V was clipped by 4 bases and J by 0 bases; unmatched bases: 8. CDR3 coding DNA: TGCGCCAGCAGCCCGGGGGGACAGGGAACCTCTGGAAACACCATATATTTT. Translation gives CASSPGGQGTSGNTIYF.

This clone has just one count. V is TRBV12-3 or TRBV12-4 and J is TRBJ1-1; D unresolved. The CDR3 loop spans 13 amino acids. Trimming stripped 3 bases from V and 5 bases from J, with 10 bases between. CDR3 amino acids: CASSFGFGTEAFF. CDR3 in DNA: TGTGCCAGCAGTTTCGGGTTTGGGACTGAAGCTTTCTTT.

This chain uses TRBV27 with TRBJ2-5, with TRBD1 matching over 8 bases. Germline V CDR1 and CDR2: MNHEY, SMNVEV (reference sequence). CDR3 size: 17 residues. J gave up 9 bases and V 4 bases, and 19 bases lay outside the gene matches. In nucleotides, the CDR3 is TGTGCCAGCAGTTCTACCGGGACAGGCGACCCCCATGCAGCCCAGTACTTC. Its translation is CASSSTGTGDPHAAQYF.

Here the CDR3 reads CASSIYPGLADNEQFF. Written as DNA, the CDR3 is TGTGCCAGCAGCATCTACCCGGGACTAGCGGACAATGAGCAGTTCTTC. This sequence joins TRBV27 and TRBJ2-1, with 11 bases lining up with TRBD2. After removal of 6 bases from V and 5 bases from J, the junction contained 9 bases not matched to a gene. This CDR3 has 16 amino acids. CDR1 and CDR2 from the germline V gene are MNHEY and SMNVEV (reference sequence).

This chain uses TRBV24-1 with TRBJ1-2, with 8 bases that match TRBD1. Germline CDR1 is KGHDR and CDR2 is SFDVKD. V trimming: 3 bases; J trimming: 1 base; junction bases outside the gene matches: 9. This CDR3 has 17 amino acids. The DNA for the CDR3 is TGTGCCACCAGTGATGGGACCAGGGGGCCCCTTAACTATGGCTACACCTTC. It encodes CATSDGTRGPLNYGYTF.

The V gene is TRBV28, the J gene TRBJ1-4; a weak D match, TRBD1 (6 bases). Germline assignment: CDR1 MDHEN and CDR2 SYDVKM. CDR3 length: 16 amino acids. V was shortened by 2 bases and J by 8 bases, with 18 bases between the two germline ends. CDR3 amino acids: CASSLGLRGHGEKLFF. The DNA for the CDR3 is TGTGCCAGCAGTTTAGGTCTGCGGGGGCACGGGGAAAAACTGTTTTTT.

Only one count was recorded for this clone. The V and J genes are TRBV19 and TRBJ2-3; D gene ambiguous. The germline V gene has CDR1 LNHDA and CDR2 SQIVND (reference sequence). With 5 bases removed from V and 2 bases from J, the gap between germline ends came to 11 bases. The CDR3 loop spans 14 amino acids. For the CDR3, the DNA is TGTGCCAGTAGTTCGGAGACTTCCACAGATACGCAGTATTTT. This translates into CASSSETSTDTQYF.

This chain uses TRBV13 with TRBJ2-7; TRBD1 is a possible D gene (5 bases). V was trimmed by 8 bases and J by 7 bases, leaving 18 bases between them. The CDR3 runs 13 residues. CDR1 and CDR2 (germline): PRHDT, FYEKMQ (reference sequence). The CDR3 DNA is TGTGCCAGCGCGAATCTAGGGGCTGGGGAGCAGTACTTC. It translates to CASANLGAGEQYF.

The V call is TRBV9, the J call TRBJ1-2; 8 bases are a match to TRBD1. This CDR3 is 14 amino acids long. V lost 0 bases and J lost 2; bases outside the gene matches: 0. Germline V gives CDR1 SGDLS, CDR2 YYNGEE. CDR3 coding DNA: TGTGCCAGCAGCGTAGGGACAGGGAACTATGGCTACACCTTC. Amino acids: CASSVGTGNYGYTF.

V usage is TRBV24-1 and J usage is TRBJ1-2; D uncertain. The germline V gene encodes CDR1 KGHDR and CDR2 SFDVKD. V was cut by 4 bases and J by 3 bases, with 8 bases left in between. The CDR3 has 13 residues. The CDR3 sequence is CATSESDHYGYTF. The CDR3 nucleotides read TGTGCCACCAGTGAATCAGATCACTATGGCTACACCTTC.